This T cell receptor (beta chain) is from a study of PD-1 blockade in classical Hodgkin lymphoma. Study findings and constraints: What caused the repertoire differences, perhaps disease activity or prior therapy, remains undefined. Lower baseline TCR diversity marked trial partial responders and progressors.

The data were produced by immunoSEQ multiplex PCR, yet TCRdb's version contains in-frame clones alone and is incomplete. The sample lists about 27,000 clones, 60% to 85% occurring once. The J segment lost 2 bases and the V segment lost 3 bases, leaving 6 bases of the junction unmatched. The CDR3 covers 15 residues. The V gene's germline CDR1 is MNHEY and CDR2 SMNVEV (reference sequence). This clone was counted only a few times. Antigen specificity is unknown. Each and every patient relapsed after autologous stem cell transplantation, and patients got differing brentuximab vedotin exposure. The authors purified CD4+ T cells from thawed PBMCs by magnetic negative selection. Under best response, outcomes were complete response, partial response or progressive disease.

The chain couples TRBV27 to TRBJ2-7; TRBD2 aligns across 8 bases. This clonotype was sampled from a human donor with classical Hodgkin lymphoma. The starting material was CD4+ T cells from blood, obtained at baseline. The chain's CDR3 is CASSFGQRGTYEQYF. DNA for the CDR3: TGTGCCAGCAGTTTTGGCCAGCGGGGGACCTACGAGCAGTACTTC.